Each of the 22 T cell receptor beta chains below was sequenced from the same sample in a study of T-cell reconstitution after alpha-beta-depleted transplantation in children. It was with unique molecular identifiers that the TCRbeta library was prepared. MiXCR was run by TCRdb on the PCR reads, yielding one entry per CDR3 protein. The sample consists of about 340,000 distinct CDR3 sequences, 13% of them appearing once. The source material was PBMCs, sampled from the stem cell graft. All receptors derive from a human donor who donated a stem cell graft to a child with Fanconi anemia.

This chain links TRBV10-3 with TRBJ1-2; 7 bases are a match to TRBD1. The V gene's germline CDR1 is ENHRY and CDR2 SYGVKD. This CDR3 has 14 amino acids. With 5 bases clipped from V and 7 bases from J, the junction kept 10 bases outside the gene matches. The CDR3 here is CAISSSTGLGGYTF. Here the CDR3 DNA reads TGTGCCATCAGTAGCTCGACAGGGCTGGGTGGCTACACCTTC.

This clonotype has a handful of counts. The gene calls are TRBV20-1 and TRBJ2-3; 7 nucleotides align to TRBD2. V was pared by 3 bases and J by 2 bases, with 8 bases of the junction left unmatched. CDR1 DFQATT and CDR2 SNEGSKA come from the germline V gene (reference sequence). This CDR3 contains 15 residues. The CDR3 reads CSARGSGDNTDTQYF. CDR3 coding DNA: TGCAGTGCTAGGGGCAGCGGGGATAACACAGATACGCAGTATTTT.

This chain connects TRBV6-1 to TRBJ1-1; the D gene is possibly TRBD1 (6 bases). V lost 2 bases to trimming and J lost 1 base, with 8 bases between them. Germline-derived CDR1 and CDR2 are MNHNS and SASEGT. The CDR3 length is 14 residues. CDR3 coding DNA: TGTGCCAGCAGTGAAAGGACAGCGAACACTGAAGCTTTCTTT. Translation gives CASSERTANTEAFF.

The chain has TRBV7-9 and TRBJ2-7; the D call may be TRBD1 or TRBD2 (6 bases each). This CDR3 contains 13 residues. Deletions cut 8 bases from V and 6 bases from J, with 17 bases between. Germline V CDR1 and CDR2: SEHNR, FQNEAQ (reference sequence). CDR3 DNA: TGTGCCAGCGCCTTTATAGGGGGAGGCGAGCAGTACTTC. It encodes CASAFIGGGEQYF. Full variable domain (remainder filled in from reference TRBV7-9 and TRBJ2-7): DTGVSQNPRHKITKRGQNVTFRCDPISEHNRLYWYRQTLGQGPEFLTYFQNEAQLEKSRLLSDRFSAERPKGSFSTLEIQRTEQGDSAMYLCASAFIGGGEQYFGPGTRLTVT.

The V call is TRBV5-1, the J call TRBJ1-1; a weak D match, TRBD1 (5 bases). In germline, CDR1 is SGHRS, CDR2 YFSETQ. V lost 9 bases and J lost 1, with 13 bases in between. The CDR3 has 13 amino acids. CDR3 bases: TGCGCCACCAGGATAGGACAGAACACTGAAGCTTTCTTT. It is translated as CATRIGQNTEAFF.

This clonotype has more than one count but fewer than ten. The CDR3 is CAISSQGGPQYF. The CDR3 nucleotides read TGTGCCATCAGTTCACAGGGAGGGCCGCAGTACTTC. V gene TRBV10-3 combines with J gene TRBJ2-5, with a weak D call TRBD2 (7 bases). V gave up 5 bases and J gave up 11 bases, with 15 bases separating them. Germline CDR1 reads ENHRY; CDR2 reads SYGVKD. The CDR3 length is 12 residues.

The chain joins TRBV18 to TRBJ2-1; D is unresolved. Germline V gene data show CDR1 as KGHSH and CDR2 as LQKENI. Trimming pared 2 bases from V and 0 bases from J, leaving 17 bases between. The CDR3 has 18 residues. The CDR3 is CASSPNFVAWSSYNEQFF. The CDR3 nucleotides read TGTGCCAGCTCACCAAATTTTGTCGCCTGGAGCTCCTACAATGAGCAGTTCTTC. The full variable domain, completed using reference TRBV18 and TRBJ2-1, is NAGVMQNPRHLVRRRGQEARLRCSPMKGHSHVYWYRQLPEEGLKFMVYLQKENIIDESGMPKERFSAEFPKEGPSILRIQQVVRGDSAAYFCASSPNFVAWSSYNEQFFGPGTRLTVL.

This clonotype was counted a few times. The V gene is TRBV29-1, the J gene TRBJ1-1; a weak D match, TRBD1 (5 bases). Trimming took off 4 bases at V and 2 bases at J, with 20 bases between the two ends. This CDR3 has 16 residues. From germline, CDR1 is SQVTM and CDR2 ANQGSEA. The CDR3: CSVGGWGVGKNTEAFF. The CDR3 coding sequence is TGCAGCGTTGGAGGTTGGGGGGTGGGGAAAAACACTGAAGCTTTCTTT.

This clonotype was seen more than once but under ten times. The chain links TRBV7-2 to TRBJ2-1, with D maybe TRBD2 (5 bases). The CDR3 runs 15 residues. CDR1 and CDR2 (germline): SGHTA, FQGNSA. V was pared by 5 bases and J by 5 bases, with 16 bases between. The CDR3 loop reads CASSPDYSRDNEQFF. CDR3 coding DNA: TGTGCCAGCAGCCCAGACTACTCGAGGGACAATGAGCAGTTCTTC.

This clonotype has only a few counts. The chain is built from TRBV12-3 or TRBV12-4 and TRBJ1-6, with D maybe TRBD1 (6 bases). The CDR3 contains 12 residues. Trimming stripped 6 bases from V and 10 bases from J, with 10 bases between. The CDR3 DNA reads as TGTGCCAGCAGCCCACAGGGCTCACCCCTCCACTTT. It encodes CASSPQGSPLHF.

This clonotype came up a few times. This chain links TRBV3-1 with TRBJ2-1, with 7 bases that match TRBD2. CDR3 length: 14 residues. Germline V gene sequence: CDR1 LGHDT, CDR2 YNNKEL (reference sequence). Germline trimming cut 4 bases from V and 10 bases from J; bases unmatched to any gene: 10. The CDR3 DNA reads TGTGCCAGCAGCCCGGCAGCGGGAACTTACGAGCAGTTCTTC. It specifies CASSPAAGTYEQFF.

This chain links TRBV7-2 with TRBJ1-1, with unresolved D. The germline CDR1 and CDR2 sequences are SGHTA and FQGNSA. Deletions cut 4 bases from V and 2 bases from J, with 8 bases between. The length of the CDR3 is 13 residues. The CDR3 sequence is CASSSGINTEAFF. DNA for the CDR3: TGTGCCAGCAGCTCGGGGATTAACACTGAAGCTTTCTTT.

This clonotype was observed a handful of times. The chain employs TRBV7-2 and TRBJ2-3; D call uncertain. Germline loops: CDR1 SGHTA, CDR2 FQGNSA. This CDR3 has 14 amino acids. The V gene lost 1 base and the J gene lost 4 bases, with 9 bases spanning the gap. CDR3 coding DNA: TGTGCCAGCAGCTTAGTTCTCCCGCCAGATACGCAGTATTTT. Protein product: CASSLVLPPDTQYF.

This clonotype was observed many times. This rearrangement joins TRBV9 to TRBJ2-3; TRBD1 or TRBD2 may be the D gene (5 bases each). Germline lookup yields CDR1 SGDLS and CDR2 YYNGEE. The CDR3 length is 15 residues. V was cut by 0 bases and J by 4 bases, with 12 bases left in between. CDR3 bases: TGTGCCAGCAGCGTAGGGCAGGGACCTCCAGATACGCAGTATTTT. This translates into CASSVGQGPPDTQYF.

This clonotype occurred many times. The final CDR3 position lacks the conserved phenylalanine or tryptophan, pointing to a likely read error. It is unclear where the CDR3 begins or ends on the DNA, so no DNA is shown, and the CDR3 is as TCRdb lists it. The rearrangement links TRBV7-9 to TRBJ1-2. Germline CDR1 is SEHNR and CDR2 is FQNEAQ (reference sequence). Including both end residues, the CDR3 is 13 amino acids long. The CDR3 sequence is CASSFGRPDRLLL.

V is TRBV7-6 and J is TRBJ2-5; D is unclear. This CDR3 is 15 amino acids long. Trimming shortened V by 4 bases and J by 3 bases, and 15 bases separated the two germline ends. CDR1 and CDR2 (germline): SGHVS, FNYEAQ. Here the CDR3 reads CASSSPKGGEETQYF. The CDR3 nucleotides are TGTGCCAGCAGCTCACCTAAGGGTGGGGAAGAGACCCAGTACTTC.

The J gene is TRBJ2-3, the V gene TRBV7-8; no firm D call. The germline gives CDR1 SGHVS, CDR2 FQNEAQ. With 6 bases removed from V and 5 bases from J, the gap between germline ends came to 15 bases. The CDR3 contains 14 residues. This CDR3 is CASSGPTFGDTQYF. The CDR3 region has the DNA TGTGCCAGCAGTGGACCCACCTTTGGAGATACGCAGTATTTT. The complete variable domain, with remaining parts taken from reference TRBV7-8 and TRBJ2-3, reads GAGVSQSPRYKVAKRGQDVALRCDPISGHVSLFWYQQALGQGPEFLTYFQNEAQLDKSGLPSDRFFAERPEGSVSTLKIQRTQQEDSAVYLCASSGPTFGDTQYFGPGTRLTVL.

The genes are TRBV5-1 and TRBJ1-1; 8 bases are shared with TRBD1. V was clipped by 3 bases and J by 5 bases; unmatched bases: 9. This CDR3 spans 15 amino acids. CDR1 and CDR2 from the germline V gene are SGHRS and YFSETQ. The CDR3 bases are TGCGCCAGCAGCTCATTAGGACAGGGTCCAACTGAAGCTTTCTTT. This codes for CASSSLGQGPTEAFF.

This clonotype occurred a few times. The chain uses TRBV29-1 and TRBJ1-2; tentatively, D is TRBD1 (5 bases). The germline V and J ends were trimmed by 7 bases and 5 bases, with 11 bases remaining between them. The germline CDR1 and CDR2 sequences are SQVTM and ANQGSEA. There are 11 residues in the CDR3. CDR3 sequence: CSAAGGYGYTF. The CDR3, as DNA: TGCAGCGCGGCCGGGGGGTATGGCTACACCTTC.

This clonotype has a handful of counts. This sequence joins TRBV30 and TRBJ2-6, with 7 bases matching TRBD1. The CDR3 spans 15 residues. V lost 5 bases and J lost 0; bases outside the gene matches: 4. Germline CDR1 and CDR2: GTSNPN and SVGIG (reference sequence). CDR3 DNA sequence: TGTGCCTGGGACACAGGGGCCTCTGGGGCCAACGTCCTGACTTTC. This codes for CAWDTGASGANVLTF.

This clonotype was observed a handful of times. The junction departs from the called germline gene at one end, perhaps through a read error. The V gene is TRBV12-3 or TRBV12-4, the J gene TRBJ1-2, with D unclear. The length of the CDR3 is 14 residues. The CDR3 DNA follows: TGTGCCAGCAGTTTAGGGGGAATGGACTATCGCTACACCTTC. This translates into CASSLGGMDYRYTF.

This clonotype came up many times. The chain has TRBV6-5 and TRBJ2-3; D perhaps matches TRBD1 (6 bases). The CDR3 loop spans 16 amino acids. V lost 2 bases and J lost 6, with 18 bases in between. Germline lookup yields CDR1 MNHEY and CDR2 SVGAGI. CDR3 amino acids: CASSYEGVRGSDTQYF. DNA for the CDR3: TGTGCCAGCAGTTACGAGGGGGTTAGAGGGTCGGATACGCAGTATTTT.